The 9 T cell receptor beta chains reported below all come from one sample, sequenced in a study of OX40 agonist ivuxolimab in advanced cancers. Profiled with immunoSEQ multiplex PCR; TCRdb holds only in-frame clones, not every one. Here the sample spans around 100,000 clones, around 96% being singletons. This material consisted of CD4+ or CD8+ T cells sorted from blood, taken in a trial of the OX40 agonist ivuxolimab. These receptors came from an adult with an advanced solid tumor such as melanoma, head and neck, liver or kidney cancer.

The chain carries TRBV4-1 and TRBJ1-1; D is unclear. Germline assignment: CDR1 MGHRA and CDR2 YSYEKL. V lost 0 bases to trimming and J lost 1 base, with 9 bases between them. This CDR3 has 15 residues. In nucleotides, the CDR3 is TGCGCCAGCAGCCAAGAAGGCAGGTCGAACACTGAAGCTTTCTTT. Its translation is CASSQEGRSNTEAFF.

The V gene is TRBV30, the J gene TRBJ2-5; D not certain. The ends were cut back, 0 bases at V and 4 bases at J, with 6 bases in the middle. Germline CDR1 is GTSNPN and CDR2 is SVGIG (reference sequence). The CDR3 contains 12 residues. CDR3 amino acids: CAWSVTRETQYF. The CDR3, as DNA: TGTGCCTGGAGTGTAACACGAGAGACCCAGTACTTC.

This rearrangement joins TRBV4-1 to TRBJ2-7, with TRBD2 matching 10 bases. The CDR3 length is 16 residues. Germline CDR1 and CDR2: MGHRA and YSYEKL. The J segment lost 3 bases and the V segment lost 1 base, leaving 6 bases of the junction unmatched. The CDR3 DNA reads as TGCGCCAGCAGCCAAGGGGGAGCGGGAGGGCTCTACGAGCAGTACTTC. This translates into CASSQGGAGGLYEQYF.

The V call is TRBV7-9, the J call TRBJ1-5; D gene ambiguous. V lost 1 base and J lost 7, with 5 bases in between. The germline V gene encodes CDR1 SEHNR and CDR2 FQNEAQ (reference sequence). There are 12 residues in the CDR3. Here the CDR3 DNA reads TGTGCCAGCAGCTTAGGAGAACAGCCCCAGCATTTT. Amino acid sequence: CASSLGEQPQHF.

The chain recombines TRBV19 with TRBJ1-6, with a weak D call TRBD1 (5 bases). V was cut by 6 bases and J by 6 bases, with 15 bases left in between. Per germline, CDR1 LNHDA and CDR2 SQIVND (reference sequence). The CDR3 totals 15 residues. In DNA, the CDR3 is TGTGCCAGTAGGCGTGACAGCCCCACTAATTCACCCCTCCACTTT. The encoded protein is CASRRDSPTNSPLHF.

The V and J genes are TRBV9 and TRBJ2-2; the D call may be TRBD1 or TRBD2 (7 bases each). The CDR3 is 13 amino acids. CDR1 is SGDLS and CDR2 is YYNGEE in the germline V gene. Trimming took 4 bases from V and 7 from J, leaving 11 bases between them. This CDR3 reads CASSPGGGGELFF. As DNA, the CDR3 is TGTGCCAGCAGCCCAGGGGGGGGCGGGGAGCTGTTTTTT.

The chain uses TRBV28 and TRBJ1-1; D gene unclear. The length of the CDR3 is 13 residues. Germline CDR1 reads MDHEN; CDR2 reads SYDVKM. V gave up 2 bases and J gave up 4 bases, with 8 bases separating them. This CDR3 reads CASSLEKVTEAFF. The CDR3 DNA reads TGTGCCAGCAGTTTAGAAAAGGTCACTGAAGCTTTCTTT.

The chain uses TRBV5-6 and TRBJ1-5; perhaps TRBD1 as D (5 bases). The CDR3 has 15 amino acids. Trimming took off 0 bases at V and 3 bases at J, with 10 bases between the two ends. Germline CDR1 SGHDT, CDR2 YYEEEE. CDR3 protein: CASSLGGDFNQPQHF. The CDR3 DNA is TGTGCCAGCAGCTTGGGAGGGGACTTCAATCAGCCCCAGCATTTT.

The chain carries TRBV5-1 and TRBJ2-3, with 8 bases lining up with TRBD2. V was pared by 1 base and J by 2 bases, with 6 bases of the junction left unmatched. The CDR3 has 16 residues. The germline gives CDR1 SGHRS, CDR2 YFSETQ. CDR3 sequence reads: CASSLSAGEFTDTQYF. CDR3 nucleotides: TGCGCCAGCAGCTTGTCAGCGGGGGAGTTCACAGATACGCAGTATTTT.